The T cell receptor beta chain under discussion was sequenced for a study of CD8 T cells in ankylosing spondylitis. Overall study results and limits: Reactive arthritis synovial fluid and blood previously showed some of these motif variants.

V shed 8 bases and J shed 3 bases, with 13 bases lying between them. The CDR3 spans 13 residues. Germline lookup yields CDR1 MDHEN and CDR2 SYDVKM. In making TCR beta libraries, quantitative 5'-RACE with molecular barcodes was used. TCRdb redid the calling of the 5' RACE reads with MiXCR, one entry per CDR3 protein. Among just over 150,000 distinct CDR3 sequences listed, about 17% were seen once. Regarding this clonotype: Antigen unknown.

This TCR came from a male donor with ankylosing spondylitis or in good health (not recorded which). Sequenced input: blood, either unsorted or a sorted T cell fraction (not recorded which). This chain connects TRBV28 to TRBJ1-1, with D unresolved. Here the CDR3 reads CASCVAGHTEAFF. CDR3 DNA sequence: TGTGCCAGCTGTGTTGCGGGTCACACTGAAGCTTTCTTT.